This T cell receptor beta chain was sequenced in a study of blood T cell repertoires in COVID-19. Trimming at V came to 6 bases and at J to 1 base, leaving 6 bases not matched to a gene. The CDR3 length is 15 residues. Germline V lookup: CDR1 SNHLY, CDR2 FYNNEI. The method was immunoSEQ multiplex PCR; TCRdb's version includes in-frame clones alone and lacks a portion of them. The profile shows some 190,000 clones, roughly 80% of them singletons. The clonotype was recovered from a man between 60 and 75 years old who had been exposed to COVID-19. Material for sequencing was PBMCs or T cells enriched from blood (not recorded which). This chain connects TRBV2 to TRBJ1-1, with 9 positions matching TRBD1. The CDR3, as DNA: TGTGCCAGCAGGGACAGGGGCCTCGCGAACACTGAAGCTTTCTTT. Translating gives CASRDRGLANTEAFF.